These T cell receptor beta chains were read from a single sample in a study of blood T cell repertoires in COVID-19. Libraries were prepared by immunoSEQ multiplex PCR; TCRdb keeps only in-frame clonotypes and omits some of them. Altogether a few hundred thousand clones are present, 80% to 90% being singletons, with the ten largest covering under 2.5%. Source material: PBMCs or T cells enriched from blood (not recorded which). The source is a young man who had recovered from COVID-19. The CDR3 runs from the conserved cysteine through the conserved F or W. The D gene is left open where the match is weak. Some rows mark clone size as missing; the rest say once, few, many or name a class of expanded clone.

TRBJ2-2 | NA | NA | TRBV5-1 | TGCGCCAGCAGCTTGGGTGAAGGGGGACCCACCGGGGAGCTGTTTTTT | CASSLGEGGPTGELFF
TRBJ1-2 | TRBD1 | NA | TRBV7-2 | TGTGCCAGCAGCTACCTCGGGGACAGGGTCTATGGCTACACCTTC | CASSYLGDRVYGYTF
TRBJ1-5 | TRBD1 | once | TRBV12-3/TRBV12-4 | TGTGCCAGCAGCCAACAGGGGCCCTCGCCCCAGCATTTT | CASSQQGPSPQHF
TRBJ2-1 | NA | few | TRBV3-1/TRBV3-2 | TGTGCCAGCAGCCTAGGGACTCCTGATGAGCAGTTCTTC | CASSLGTPDEQFF
TRBJ1-2 | TRBD1 | NA | TRBV10-3 | TGTGCCATCAGCGCCAACTCCCCTGGGACAGGGGGTGGCTACACCTTC | CAISANSPGTGGGYTF
TRBJ1-1 | NA | NA | TRBV7-3 | TGTGCCAGCAGCTTTGGGGAGGGCACTGAAGCTTTCTTT | CASSFGEGTEAFF
TRBJ2-3 | NA | NA | TRBV9 | TGTGCCAGCACAAGCGCCCCCCACACAGATACGCAGTATTTT | CASTSAPHTDTQYF
TRBJ2-5 | NA | NA | TRBV6-5 | TGTGCCAGCAGTTTACAGCCGTACCAAGAGACCCAGTACTTC | CASSLQPYQETQYF
TRBJ1-1 | NA | NA | TRBV5-1 | TGCGCCAGCAGCGATCAACCGGGGGGGAACACTGAAGCTTTCTTT | CASSDQPGGNTEAFF
TRBJ2-2 | TRBD2 | NA | TRBV7-8 | TGTGCCAGCAGCCCTGTCCTAGCGGGGGTGATAAAGAACACCGGGGAGCTGTTTTTT | CASSPVLAGVIKNTGELFF
TRBJ2-5 | TRBD2 | NA | TRBV5-1 | TGCGCCAGCAGCGACGACGGACTAGCGGGGGAGACCCAGTACTTC | CASSDDGLAGETQYF
TRBJ1-2 | TRBD1 | NA | TRBV2 | TGTGCCAGCGTGGGACAGGGGGTTTCTAACTATGGCTACACCTTC | CASVGQGVSNYGYTF
TRBJ2-1 | TRBD2 | NA | TRBV10-2 | TGCGCCAGCAGAGTAGCGGGGGGTTTTACCTACAATGAGCAGTTCTTC | CASRVAGGFTYNEQFF
TRBJ2-2 | NA | NA | TRBV7-3 | TGTGCCAGCACCACAGGGCCCACCGGGGAGCTGTTTTTT | CASTTGPTGELFF
TRBJ2-1 | TRBD2 | NA | TRBV6-2/TRBV6-3 | TGTGCCAGCAGTTACACCGGCGGGGGGGCCGATGAGCAGTTCTTC | CASSYTGGGADEQFF
TRBJ2-3 | NA | NA | TRBV6-5 | TGTGCCAGCAGCTTAGGACTTGGAGCAGATACGCAGTATTTT | CASSLGLGADTQYF
TRBJ1-2 | TRBD1 | once | TRBV19 | TGTGCCAGTAGTCTGACAGGGAATGGCTACACCTTC | CASSLTGNGYTF
TRBJ1-1 | TRBD1 | few | TRBV6-5 | TGTGCCAGCACCCTAATCGGACAGGGGCACACTGAAGCTTTCTTT | CASTLIGQGHTEAFF
TRBJ1-1 | NA | few | TRBV7-2 | TGTGCCAGCAGCTTAACAGGGAAGGACACTGAAGCTTTCTTT | CASSLTGKDTEAFF
TRBJ2-1 | NA | NA | TRBV3-1/TRBV3-2 | TGTGCCAGCAGCCAAGCTATAACCCCGCTTATCTTC | CASSQAITPLIF
TRBJ1-3 | NA | NA | TRBV30 | TGTGCCTGGAGTAGGGGGGGGACCGACTCTGGAAACACCATATATTTT | CAWSRGGTDSGNTIYF
TRBJ2-3 | TRBD2 | NA | TRBV2 | TGTGCCAGCAGTGCCCGGACTAGCGGGGGTATAGATACGCAGTATTTT | CASSARTSGGIDTQYF
TRBJ2-2 | TRBD2 | NA | TRBV4-2 | TGTGCCAGCAGCCAGGAAGATAAAAGGACTAGCGGGGGAACCGGGGAGCTGTTTTTT | CASSQEDKRTSGGTGELFF
TRBJ1-1 | NA | NA | TRBV5-1 | TGCGCCAGCAGCTCTTGGTACTTCAAGACAGGAATGAACACTGAAGCTTTCTTT | CASSSWYFKTGMNTEAFF
TRBJ1-1 | NA | NA | TRBV5-6 | TGTGCCAGCAGCTTAACAGGGTTGGAGTTCTTT | CASSLTGLEFF
TRBJ1-2 | NA | once | TRBV24-1 | TGTGCCACCAGTGAACCTGGACAGCCATATGGCTACACCTTC | CATSEPGQPYGYTF
TRBJ2-1 | TRBD2 | NA | TRBV18 | TGTGCCAGCTCAGACAGCGGGGACAATGAGCAGTTCTTC | CASSDSGDNEQFF
TRBJ1-1 | NA | NA | TRBV25-1 | TGTGCCAGCAGTGAATATGGCCGAACTGAAGCTTTCTTT | CASSEYGRTEAFF
TRBJ2-2 | TRBD1 | NA | TRBV4-1 | TGCGCCAGCAGCCAGCCCCCCACAGGGGTGGCCGGGGAGCTGTTTTTT | CASSQPPTGVAGELFF
TRBJ1-5 | TRBD1 | few | TRBV11-2 | TGTGCCAGCAGCTCGCCGGGACAGGGCAAGAAGGGACAGCCCCAGCATTTT | CASSSPGQGKKGQPQHF
TRBJ1-1 | TRBD1 | NA | TRBV6-6 | TGTGCCAGCAGTTACCTTCAGGGGGCCCAAACTGAAGCTTTCTTT | CASSYLQGAQTEAFF
TRBJ1-6 | TRBD1 | NA | TRBV27 | TGTGCCAGCTGCGAGGGACAGGGTAATTCACCCCTCCACTTT | CASCEGQGNSPLHF
TRBJ2-1 | TRBD2 | NA | TRBV2 | TGTGCCAGTCGAGCGGGGGGGACGTACAATGAGCAGTTCTTC | CASRAGGTYNEQFF
TRBJ1-1 | NA | NA | TRBV12-3/TRBV12-4 | TGTGCCAGCAGTTTCCAGGGTGGCACTGAAGCTTTCTTT | CASSFQGGTEAFF
TRBJ2-5 | TRBD1 | NA | TRBV27 | TGTGCCAGCAGTGTAATGACAGGGGAAGAGACCCAGTACTTC | CASSVMTGEETQYF
TRBJ1-1 | NA | NA | TRBV5-1 | TGCGCCAGCAGGGCGGAGGGGTCGGTGCAGGGATCTCAGAACACTGAAGCTTTCTTT | CASRAEGSVQGSQNTEAFF
TRBJ1-5 | NA | NA | TRBV28 | TGTGCCAGCAGCAGACAGGTCTATAGCAATCAGCCCCAGCATTTT | CASSRQVYSNQPQHF
TRBJ1-5 | NA | NA | TRBV5-5 | TGTGCCAGCAGCTTGGGGGTGAATGGGAGACAGCCCCAGCATTTT | CASSLGVNGRQPQHF
TRBJ2-3 | TRBD1 | NA | TRBV4-3 | TGCGCCAGCAGCCAAGCCGGGACAGGGGGCTCAAGCACAGATACGCAGTATTTT | CASSQAGTGGSSTDTQYF
TRBJ1-1 | NA | NA | TRBV24-1 | TGTGCCACCAGTGATCCAACGGGAGTTGAAGCTTTCTTT | CATSDPTGVEAFF
TRBJ1-5 | NA | NA | TRBV27 | TGTGCCAGCAGTCCGTCCGAGGAAGTTAGCAATCAGCCCCAGCATTTT | CASSPSEEVSNQPQHF
TRBJ1-2 | NA | once | TRBV19 | TGTGCCAGTACCCTAAGTCGAGATAACTATGGCTACACCTTC | CASTLSRDNYGYTF
TRBJ1-1 | NA | NA | TRBV3-1/TRBV3-2 | TGTGCCAGCAGCTCTAACGGGGGAAACACTGAAGCTTTCTTT | CASSSNGGNTEAFF
TRBJ2-7 | TRBD1 | NA | TRBV9 | TGTGCCAGCAGCATTGAGGCCGGGACAGGGACCGAGCAGTACTTC | CASSIEAGTGTEQYF
TRBJ1-2 | NA | NA | TRBV4-1 | TGCGCCAGCAGCCAAGATTTTTCAGGTCCCTATGGCTACACCTTC | CASSQDFSGPYGYTF
TRBJ1-5 | TRBD1 | NA | TRBV6-2/TRBV6-3 | TGTGCCAGCAGCCCAGCGCTTGCTATCAGGGGGTTCAATCAGCCCCAGCATTTT | CASSPALAIRGFNQPQHF
TRBJ1-1 | NA | NA | TRBV7-2 | TGTGCCAGCAGCTTAGCTCCCGGAGCTGAAGCTTTCTTT | CASSLAPGAEAFF
TRBJ2-7 | NA | NA | TRBV11-2 | TGTGCCAGCAGCGCGGGACAGACCTACGAGCAGTACTTC | CASSAGQTYEQYF
TRBJ1-5 | NA | NA | TRBV7-9 | TGTGCCAGCAGCTCCGTGGGCCCTAATCAGCCCCAGCATTTT | CASSSVGPNQPQHF
TRBJ2-1 | NA | NA | TRBV4-3 | TGCGCCAGCAGTCGGCCGGGGTACAATGAGCAGTTCTTC | CASSRPGYNEQFF